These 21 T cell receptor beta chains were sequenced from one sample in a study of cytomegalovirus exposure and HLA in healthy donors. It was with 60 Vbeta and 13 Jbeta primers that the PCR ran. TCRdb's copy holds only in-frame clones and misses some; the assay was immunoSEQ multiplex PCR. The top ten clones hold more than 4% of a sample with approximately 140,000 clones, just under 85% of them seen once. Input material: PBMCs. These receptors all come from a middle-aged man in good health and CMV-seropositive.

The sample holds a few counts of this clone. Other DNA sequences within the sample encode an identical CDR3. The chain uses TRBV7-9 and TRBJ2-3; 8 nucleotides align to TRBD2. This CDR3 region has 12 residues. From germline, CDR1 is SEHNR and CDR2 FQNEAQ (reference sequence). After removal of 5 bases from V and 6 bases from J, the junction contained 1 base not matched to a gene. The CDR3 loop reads CASSRLADTQYF. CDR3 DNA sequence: TGTGCCAGCAGCCGACTAGCGGATACGCAGTATTTT.

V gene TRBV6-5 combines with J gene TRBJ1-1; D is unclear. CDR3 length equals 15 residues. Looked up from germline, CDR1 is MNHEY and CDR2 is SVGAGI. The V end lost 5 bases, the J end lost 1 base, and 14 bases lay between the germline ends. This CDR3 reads CASSTETGWNTEAFF. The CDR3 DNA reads TGTGCCAGCAGTACGGAGACGGGTTGGAACACTGAAGCTTTCTTT.

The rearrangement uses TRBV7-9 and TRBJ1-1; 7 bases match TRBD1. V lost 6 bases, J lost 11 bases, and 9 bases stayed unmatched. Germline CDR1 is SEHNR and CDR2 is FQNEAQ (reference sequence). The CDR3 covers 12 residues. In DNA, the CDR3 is TGTGCCAGCAGTTCCAGGGGGGACTCTGCTTTCTTT. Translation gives CASSSRGDSAFF.

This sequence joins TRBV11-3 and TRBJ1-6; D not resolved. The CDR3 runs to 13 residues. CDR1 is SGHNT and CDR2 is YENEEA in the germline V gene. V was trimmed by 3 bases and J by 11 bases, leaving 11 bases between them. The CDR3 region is CASSFDRETPLHF. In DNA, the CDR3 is TGTGCCAGCAGCTTCGATCGGGAGACACCCCTCCACTTT.

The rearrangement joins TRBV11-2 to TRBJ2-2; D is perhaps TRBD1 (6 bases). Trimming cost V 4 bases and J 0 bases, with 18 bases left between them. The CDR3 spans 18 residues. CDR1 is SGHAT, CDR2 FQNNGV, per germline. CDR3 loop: CASSSAFRGTANTGELFF. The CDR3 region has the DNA TGTGCCAGCAGCTCCGCGTTTAGGGGGACCGCGAACACCGGGGAGCTGTTTTTT.

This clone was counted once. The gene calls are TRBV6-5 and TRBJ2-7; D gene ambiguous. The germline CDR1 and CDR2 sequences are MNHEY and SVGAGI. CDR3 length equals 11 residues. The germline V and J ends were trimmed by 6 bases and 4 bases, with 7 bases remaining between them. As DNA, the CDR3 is TGTGCCAGCAGAAACGAGTACGAGCAGTACTTC. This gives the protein CASRNEYEQYF.

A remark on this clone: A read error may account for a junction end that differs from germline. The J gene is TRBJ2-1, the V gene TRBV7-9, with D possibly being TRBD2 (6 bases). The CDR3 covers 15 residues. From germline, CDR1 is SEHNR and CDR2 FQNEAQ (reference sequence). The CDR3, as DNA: TGTTCCAGCAGCTTATTTAGCGGATCCTACAATGAGCAGTTCTTC. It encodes CSSSLFSGSYNEQFF. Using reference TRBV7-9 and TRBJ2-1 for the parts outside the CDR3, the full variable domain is DTGVSQNPRHKITKRGQNVTFRCDPISEHNRLYWYRQTLGQGPEFLTYFQNEAQLEKSRLLSDRFSAERPKGSFSTLEIQRTEQGDSAMYLCSSSLFSGSYNEQFFGPGTRLTVL.

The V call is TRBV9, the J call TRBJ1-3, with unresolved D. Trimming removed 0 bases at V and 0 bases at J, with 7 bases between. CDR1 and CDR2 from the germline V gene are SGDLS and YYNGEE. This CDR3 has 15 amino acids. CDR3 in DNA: TGTGCCAGCAGCGTAGTGGCGGACTCTGGAAACACCATATATTTT. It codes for CASSVVADSGNTIYF.

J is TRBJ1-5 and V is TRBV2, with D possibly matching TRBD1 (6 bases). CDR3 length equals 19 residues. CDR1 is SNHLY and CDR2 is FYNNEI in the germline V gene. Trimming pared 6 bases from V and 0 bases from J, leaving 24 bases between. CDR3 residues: CASSRKQGYGLYSNQPQHF. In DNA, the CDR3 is TGTGCCAGCAGCCGCAAACAGGGATACGGTCTTTATAGCAATCAGCCCCAGCATTTT.

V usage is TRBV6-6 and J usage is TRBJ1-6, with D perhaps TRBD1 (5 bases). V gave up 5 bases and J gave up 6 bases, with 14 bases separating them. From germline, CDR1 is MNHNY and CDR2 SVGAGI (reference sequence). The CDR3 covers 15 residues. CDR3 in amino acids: CASSDTGTGNSPLHF. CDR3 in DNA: TGTGCCAGCAGTGACACCGGGACTGGTAATTCACCCCTCCACTTT.

This chain's CDR3 is CASSLAGDSYEQYF. CDR3 coding DNA: TGTGCCAGCAGCTTAGCAGGGGACTCCTACGAGCAGTACTTC. This chain links TRBV7-9 with TRBJ2-7, with D perhaps TRBD1 (5 bases). Germline V CDR1 and CDR2: SEHNR, FQNEAQ (reference sequence). V was clipped by 0 bases and J by 0 bases, with 6 bases between them. The CDR3 is 14 amino acids.

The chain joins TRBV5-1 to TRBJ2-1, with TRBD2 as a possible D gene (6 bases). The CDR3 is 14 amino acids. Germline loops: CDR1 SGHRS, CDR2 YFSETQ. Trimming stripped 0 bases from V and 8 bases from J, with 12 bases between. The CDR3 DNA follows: TGCGCCAGCAGCTTGGCCCCCGGCGGGGATGAGCAGTTCTTC. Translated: CASSLAPGGDEQFF.

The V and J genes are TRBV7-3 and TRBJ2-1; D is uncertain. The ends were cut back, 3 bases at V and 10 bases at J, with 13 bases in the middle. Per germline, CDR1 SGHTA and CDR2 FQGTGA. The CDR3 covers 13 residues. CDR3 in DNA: TGTGCCAGCAGCTTCTCTGCCTCCCGGGAGCAGTTCTTC. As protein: CASSFSASREQFF.

CDR3 bases: TGCGCCAGCAGCCCCGATGGACAGAACACCGGGGAGCTGTTTTTT. This translates into CASSPDGQNTGELFF. J is TRBJ2-2 and V is TRBV5-1; tentatively, D is TRBD1 (5 bases). CDR1 and CDR2 from the germline V gene are SGHRS and YFSETQ. Between the trimmed V and J ends, which lost 4 bases and 1 base, there was a span of 11 bases. The CDR3 covers 15 residues.

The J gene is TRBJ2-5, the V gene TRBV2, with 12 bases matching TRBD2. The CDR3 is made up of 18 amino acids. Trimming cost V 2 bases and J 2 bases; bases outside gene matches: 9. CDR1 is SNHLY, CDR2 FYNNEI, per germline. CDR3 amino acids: CASSESLGTSGYQETQYF. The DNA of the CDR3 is TGTGCCAGCAGTGAAAGCTTGGGGACTAGCGGGTATCAAGAGACCCAGTACTTC.

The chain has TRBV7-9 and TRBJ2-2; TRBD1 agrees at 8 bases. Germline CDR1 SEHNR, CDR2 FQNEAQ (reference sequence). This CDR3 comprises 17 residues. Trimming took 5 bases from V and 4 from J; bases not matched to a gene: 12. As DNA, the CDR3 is TGTGCCAGCAGCCCCCCCCGGACAGGGCCTCCCACCGGGGAGCTGTTTTTT. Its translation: CASSPPRTGPPTGELFF.

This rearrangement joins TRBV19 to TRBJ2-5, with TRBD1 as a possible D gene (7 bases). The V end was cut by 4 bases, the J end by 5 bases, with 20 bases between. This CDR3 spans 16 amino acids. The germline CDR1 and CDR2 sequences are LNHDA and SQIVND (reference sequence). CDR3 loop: CASSNLRQGGVETQYF. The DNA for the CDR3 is TGTGCCAGTAGTAACCTTCGACAGGGCGGGGTCGAGACCCAGTACTTC.

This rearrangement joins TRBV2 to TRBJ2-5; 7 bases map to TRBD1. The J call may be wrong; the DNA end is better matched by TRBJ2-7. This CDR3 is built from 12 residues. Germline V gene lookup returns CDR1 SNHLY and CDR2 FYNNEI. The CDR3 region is CASQDRAYEQYF. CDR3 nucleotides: TGTGCCAGCCAAGACAGGGCCTACGAGCAGTACTTC.

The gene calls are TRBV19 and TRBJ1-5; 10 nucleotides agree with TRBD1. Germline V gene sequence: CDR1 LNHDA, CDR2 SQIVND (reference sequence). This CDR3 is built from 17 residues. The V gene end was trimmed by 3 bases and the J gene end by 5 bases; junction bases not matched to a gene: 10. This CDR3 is CASSIWDRGYPYQPQHF. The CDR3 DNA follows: TGTGCCAGTAGTATTTGGGACAGGGGTTACCCCTATCAGCCCCAGCATTTT.

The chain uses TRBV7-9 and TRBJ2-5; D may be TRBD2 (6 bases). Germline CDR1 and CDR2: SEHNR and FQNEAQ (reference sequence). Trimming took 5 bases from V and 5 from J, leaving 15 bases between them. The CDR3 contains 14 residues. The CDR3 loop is CASSLLMEGETQYF. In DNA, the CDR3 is TGTGCCAGCAGCCTATTGATGGAGGGGGAGACCCAGTACTTC. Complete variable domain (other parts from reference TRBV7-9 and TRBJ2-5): DTGVSQNPRHKITKRGQNVTFRCDPISEHNRLYWYRQTLGQGPEFLTYFQNEAQLEKSRLLSDRFSAERPKGSFSTLEIQRTEQGDSAMYLCASSLLMEGETQYFGPGTRLLVL.

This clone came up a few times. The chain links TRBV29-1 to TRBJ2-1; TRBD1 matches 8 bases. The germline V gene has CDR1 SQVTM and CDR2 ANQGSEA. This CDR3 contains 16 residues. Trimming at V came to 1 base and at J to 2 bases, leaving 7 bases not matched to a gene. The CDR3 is CSVEAPDRETYNEQFF. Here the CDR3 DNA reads TGCAGCGTTGAAGCCCCGGACAGGGAGACCTACAATGAGCAGTTCTTC.